There are a few counts of the clone carrying this T cell receptor beta chain. Its specificity is unknown. The data originate from a study of CD8+ T cells in alopecia areata. General observations from the study: With one nonresponder, baseline CD8+ expansion's link to response remains uncertain.

The treatment denotes: oral pan-JAK inhibitor, 5-10 mg twice daily. Alopecia areata patients provided lesional scalp punch biopsies and peripheral blood. Germline CDR1 and CDR2: MNHNS and SASEGT. The CDR3 spans 13 residues. The V gene lost 5 bases and the J gene lost 8 bases, with 10 bases spanning the gap. Sequencing used cDNA as its template, made by extracting RNA and reverse transcribing it. Sequencing used immunoSEQ multiplex PCR; TCRdb keeps in-frame clones, though not all of them. Among approximately 280,000 clones, 58% were seen once, and the ten largest hold roughly 1.8%. The J gene is TRBJ1-6, the V gene TRBV6-1, with D unclear. Here the sequenced sample was CD4+ T cells sorted from blood, taken at week 24, from a patient treated with tofacitinib. This TCR came from a human donor with alopecia areata. CDR3 region: CASSFRKDSPLHF. CDR3 in DNA: TGTGCCAGCAGTTTCCGAAAAGATTCACCCCTCCACTTT.